A single sample is the source of the 8 T cell receptor beta chains below, sequenced in a study of T cell responses to AZD1222 COVID-19 vaccine. Profiled with immunoSEQ multiplex PCR; TCRdb holds only in-frame clones, not every one. Here the sample spans 150,000 to 170,000 clones, less than 90% being singletons. This sample comprised peripheral blood, obtained on day 0 of MenACWY control vaccination. These receptors originate from an adult in good health.

This chain connects TRBV6-2 or TRBV6-3 to TRBJ2-5; TRBD1 is a possible D gene (6 bases). Trimming stripped 2 bases from V and 4 bases from J, with 17 bases between. In germline, CDR1 is MNHEY, CDR2 SVGEGT. This CDR3 spans 16 amino acids. CDR3 protein: CASSYPDRRMGETQYF. CDR3 in DNA: TGTGCCAGCAGTTACCCCGACAGGAGGATGGGAGAGACCCAGTACTTC.

The chain combines TRBV7-2 with TRBJ1-2, with TRBD1 matching over 7 bases. The CDR3 has 17 residues. Germline V gene data show CDR1 as SGHTA and CDR2 as FQGNSA. V lost 1 base to trimming and J lost 6 bases; unmatched junction nucleotides: 14. CDR3 sequence: CASSLDSGQQVLNGYTF. CDR3 nucleotides: TGTGCCAGCAGCTTAGATTCGGGACAGCAAGTTCTAAATGGCTACACCTTC.

The chain employs TRBV5-4 and TRBJ1-2; 7 nucleotides align to TRBD1. V lost 2 bases, J lost 3 bases, and 4 bases stayed unmatched. Germline assignment: CDR1 SGHNT and CDR2 YYREEE (reference sequence). The CDR3 consists of 14 residues. The CDR3 loop is CASSLQGNHYGYTF. DNA of the CDR3: TGTGCCAGCAGCTTACAGGGGAATCACTATGGCTACACCTTC.

V and J are TRBV5-4 and TRBJ2-3; TRBD2 matches at 8 bases. This CDR3 region has 15 residues. The germline V gene encodes CDR1 SGHNT and CDR2 YYREEE (reference sequence). Unmatched junction bases numbered 5, after V lost 1 base and J lost 4 bases. The CDR3 DNA is TGTGCCAGCAGCTTGAACGGGGGGGCTTCAGATACGCAGTATTTT. This sequence encodes CASSLNGGASDTQYF.

This chain joins TRBV6-5 and TRBJ1-3; unclear D gene. V lost 8 bases to trimming and J lost 0 bases, with 11 bases between them. This CDR3 is built from 14 residues. Germline V lookup: CDR1 MNHEY, CDR2 SVGAGI. This CDR3 reads CASGDISSGNTIYF. As DNA, the CDR3 is TGTGCCAGCGGCGACATAAGCTCTGGAAACACCATATATTTT.

The V gene is TRBV29-1, the J gene TRBJ2-1; tentative D call: TRBD1 (6 bases). The CDR3 length is 11 residues. Deletions cut 5 bases from V and 8 bases from J, with 10 bases between. CDR1 and CDR2 from the germline V gene are SQVTM and ANQGSEA. CDR3 protein: CSVRPGDEQFF. The CDR3 region has the DNA TGCAGCGTTCGGCCAGGGGATGAGCAGTTCTTC.

CDR3 sequence (DNA): TGTGCCAGTAGTATAAACAGGGAATACAATGAGCAGTTCTTC. Protein product: CASSINREYNEQFF. The chain has TRBV19 and TRBJ2-1; TRBD1 is a possible D gene (6 bases). Per the germline V gene, CDR1 is LNHDA and CDR2 is SQIVND (reference sequence). V lost 2 bases and J 4 bases, leaving 9 bases between the germline ends. This CDR3 is 14 amino acids long.

The chain couples TRBV5-1 to TRBJ1-1; D is possibly TRBD1 (5 bases). Trimming cost V 1 base and J 4 bases, with 14 bases left between them. Germline CDR1 and CDR2: SGHRS and YFSETQ. The CDR3 sequence is 15 residues long. CDR3 loop: CASSLRDGSSTEAFF. For the CDR3, the DNA is TGCGCCAGCAGCTTGCGGGACGGATCCTCCACTGAAGCTTTCTTT.